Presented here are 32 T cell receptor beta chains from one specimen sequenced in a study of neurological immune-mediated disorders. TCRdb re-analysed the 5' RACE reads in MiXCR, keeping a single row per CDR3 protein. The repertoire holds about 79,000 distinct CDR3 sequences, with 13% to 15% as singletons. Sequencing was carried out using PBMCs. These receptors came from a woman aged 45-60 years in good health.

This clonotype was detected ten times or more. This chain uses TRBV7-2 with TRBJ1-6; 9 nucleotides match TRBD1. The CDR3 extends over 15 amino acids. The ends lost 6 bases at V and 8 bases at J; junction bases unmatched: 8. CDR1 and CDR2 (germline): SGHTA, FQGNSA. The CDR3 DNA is TGTGCCAGCAGGCCAGGAGGACAGGGGTATTCACCCCTCCACTTT. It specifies CASRPGGQGYSPLHF.

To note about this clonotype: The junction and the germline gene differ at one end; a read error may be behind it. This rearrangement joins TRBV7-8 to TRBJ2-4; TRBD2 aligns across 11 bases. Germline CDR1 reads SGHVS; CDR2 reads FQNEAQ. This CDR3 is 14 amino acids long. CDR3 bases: TGTGCCTGCAGCTTGGGGACTAGCGGAAACATTCAGTACTTC. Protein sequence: CACSLGTSGNIQYF. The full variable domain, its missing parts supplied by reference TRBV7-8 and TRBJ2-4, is GAGVSQSPRYKVAKRGQDVALRCDPISGHVSLFWYQQALGQGPEFLTYFQNEAQLDKSGLPSDRFFAERPEGSVSTLKIQRTQQEDSAVYLCACSLGTSGNIQYFGAGTRLSVL.

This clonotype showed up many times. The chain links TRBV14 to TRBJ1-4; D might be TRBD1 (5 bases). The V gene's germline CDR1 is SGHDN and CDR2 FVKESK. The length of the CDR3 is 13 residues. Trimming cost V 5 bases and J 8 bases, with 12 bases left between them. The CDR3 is CASSGAAGEKLFF. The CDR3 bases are TGTGCCAGCAGCGGGGCGGCGGGGGAAAAACTGTTTTTT.

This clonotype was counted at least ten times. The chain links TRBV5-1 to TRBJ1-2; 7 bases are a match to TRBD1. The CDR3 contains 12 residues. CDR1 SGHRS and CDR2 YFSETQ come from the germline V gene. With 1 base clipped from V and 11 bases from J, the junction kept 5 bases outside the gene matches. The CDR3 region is CASSLLPDRYTF. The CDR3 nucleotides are TGCGCCAGCAGCTTGCTCCCGGACAGGTACACCTTC. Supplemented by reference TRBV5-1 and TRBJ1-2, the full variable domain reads KAGVTQTPRYLIKTRGQQVTLSCSPISGHRSVSWYQQTPGQGLQFLFEYFSETQRNKGNFPGRFSGRQFSNSRSEMNVSTLELGDSALYLCASSLLPDRYTFGSGTRLTVV.

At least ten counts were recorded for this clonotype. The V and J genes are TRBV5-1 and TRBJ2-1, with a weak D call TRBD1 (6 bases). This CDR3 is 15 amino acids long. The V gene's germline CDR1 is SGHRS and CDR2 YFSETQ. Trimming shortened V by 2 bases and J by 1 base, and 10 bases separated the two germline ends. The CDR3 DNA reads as TGCGCCAGCAGCTTACAGGACAGTTCCTACAATGAGCAGTTCTTC. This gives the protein CASSLQDSSYNEQFF.

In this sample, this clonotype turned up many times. This CDR3 is CSVPALNTIYF. CDR3 DNA sequence: TGCAGTGTACCGGCCTTGAACACCATATATTTT. This sequence joins TRBV20-1 and TRBJ1-3; no clear D. CDR3 length: 11 residues. Germline V gene sequence: CDR1 DFQATT, CDR2 SNEGSKA (reference sequence). The V end was cut by 7 bases, the J end by 7 bases, with 11 bases between.

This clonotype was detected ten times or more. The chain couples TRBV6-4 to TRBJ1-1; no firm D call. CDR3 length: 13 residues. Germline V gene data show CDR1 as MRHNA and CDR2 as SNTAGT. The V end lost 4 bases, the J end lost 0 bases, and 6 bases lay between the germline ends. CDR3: CASSGRLNTEAFF. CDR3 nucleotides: TGTGCCAGCAGTGGTCGGTTGAACACTGAAGCTTTCTTT.

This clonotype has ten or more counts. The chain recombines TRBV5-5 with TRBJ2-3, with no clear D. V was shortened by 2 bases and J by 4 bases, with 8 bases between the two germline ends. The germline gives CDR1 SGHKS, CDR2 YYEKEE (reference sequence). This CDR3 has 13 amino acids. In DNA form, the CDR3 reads TGTGCCAGCAGCTTTCCGGGTTCAGATACGCAGTATTTT. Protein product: CASSFPGSDTQYF.

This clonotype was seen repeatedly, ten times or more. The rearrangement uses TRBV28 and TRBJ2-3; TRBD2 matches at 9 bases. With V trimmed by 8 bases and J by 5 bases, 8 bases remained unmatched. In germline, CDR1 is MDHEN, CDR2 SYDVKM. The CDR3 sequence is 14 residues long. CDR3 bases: TGTGCCAGCGGTGCGGGGGGGGCTAAAGATACGCAGTATTTT. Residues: CASGAGGAKDTQYF.

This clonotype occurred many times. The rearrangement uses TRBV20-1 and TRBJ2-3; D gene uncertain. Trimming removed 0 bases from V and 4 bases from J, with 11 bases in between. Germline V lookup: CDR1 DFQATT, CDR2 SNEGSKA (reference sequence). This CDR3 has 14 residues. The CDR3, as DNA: TGCAGTGCTAGAGATCGCCGACGGGCAGATACGCAGTATTTT. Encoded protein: CSARDRRRADTQYF.

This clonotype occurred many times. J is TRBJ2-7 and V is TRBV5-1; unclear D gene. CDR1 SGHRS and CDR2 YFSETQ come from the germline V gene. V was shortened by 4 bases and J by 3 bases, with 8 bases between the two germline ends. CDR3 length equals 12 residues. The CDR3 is CASSQDGYEQYF. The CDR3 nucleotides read TGCGCCAGCAGCCAGGACGGCTACGAGCAGTACTTC.

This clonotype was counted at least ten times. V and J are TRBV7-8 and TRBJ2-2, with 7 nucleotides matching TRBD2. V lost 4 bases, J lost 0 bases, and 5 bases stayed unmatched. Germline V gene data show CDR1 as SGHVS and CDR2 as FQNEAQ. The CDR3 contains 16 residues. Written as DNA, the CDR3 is TGTGCCAGCAGCTCCTGGGGGGGGGCGAACACCGGGGAGCTGTTTTTT. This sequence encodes CASSSWGGANTGELFF.

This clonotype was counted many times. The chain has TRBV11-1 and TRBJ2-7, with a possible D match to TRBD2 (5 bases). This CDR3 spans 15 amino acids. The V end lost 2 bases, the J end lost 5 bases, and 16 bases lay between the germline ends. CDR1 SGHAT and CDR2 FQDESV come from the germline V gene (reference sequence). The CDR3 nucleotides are TGTGCCAGCAGCTTACGGAGGTCCCAGTTGGACGAGCAGTACTTC. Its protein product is CASSLRRSQLDEQYF.

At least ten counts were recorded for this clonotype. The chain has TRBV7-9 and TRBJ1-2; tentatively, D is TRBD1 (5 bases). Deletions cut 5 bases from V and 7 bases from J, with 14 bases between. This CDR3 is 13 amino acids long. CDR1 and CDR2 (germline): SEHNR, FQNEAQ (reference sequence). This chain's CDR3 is CASSALRGSGYTF. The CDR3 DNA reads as TGTGCCAGCAGCGCCCTGAGGGGCTCTGGCTACACCTTC.

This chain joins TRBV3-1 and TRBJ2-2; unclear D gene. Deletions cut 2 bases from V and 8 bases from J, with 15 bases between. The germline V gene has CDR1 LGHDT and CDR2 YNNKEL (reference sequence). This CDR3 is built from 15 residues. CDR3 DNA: TGTGCCAGCAGCCAATTTATAGCCTCACCGGGGGAGCTGTTTTTT. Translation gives CASSQFIASPGELFF.

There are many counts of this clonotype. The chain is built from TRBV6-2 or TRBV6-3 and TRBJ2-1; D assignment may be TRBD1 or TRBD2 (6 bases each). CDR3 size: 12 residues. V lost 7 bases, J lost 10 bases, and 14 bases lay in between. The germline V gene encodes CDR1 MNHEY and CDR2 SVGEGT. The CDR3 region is CASTTGGLEQFF. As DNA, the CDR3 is TGTGCCAGCACCACCGGGGGCTTAGAGCAGTTCTTC.

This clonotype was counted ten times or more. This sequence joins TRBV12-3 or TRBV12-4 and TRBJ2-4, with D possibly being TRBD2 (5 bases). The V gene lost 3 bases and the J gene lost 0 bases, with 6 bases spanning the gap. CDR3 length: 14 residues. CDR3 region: CASSLSGAKNIQYF. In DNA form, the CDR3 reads TGTGCCAGCAGTTTGAGCGGAGCCAAAAACATTCAGTACTTC.

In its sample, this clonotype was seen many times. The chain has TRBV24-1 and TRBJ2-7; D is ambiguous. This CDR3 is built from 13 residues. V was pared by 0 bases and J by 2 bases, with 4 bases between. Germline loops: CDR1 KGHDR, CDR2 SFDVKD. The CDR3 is CATSDLYTYEQYF. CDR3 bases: TGTGCCACCAGTGATTTGTATACCTACGAGCAGTACTTC.

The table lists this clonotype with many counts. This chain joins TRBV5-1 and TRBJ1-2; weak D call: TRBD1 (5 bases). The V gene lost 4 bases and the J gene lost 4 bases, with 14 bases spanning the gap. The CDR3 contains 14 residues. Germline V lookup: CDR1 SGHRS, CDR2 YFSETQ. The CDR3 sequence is CASSLGTGGYGYTF. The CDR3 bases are TGCGCCAGCAGCCTTGGGACGGGCGGCTATGGCTACACCTTC.

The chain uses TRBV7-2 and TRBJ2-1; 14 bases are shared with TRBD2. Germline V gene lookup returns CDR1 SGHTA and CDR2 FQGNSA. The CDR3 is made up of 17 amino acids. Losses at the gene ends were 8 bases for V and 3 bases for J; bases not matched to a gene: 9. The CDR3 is CASSGTSGGRFYNEQFF. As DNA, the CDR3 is TGTGCCAGCTCCGGGACTAGCGGGGGCCGCTTCTACAATGAGCAGTTCTTC.

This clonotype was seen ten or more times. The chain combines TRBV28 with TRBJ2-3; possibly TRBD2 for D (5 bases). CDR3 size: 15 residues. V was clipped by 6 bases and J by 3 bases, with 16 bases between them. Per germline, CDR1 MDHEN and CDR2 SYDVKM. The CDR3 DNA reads TGTGCCAGCAGCCCCCCGACGGGATTAACAGATACGCAGTATTTT. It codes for CASSPPTGLTDTQYF.

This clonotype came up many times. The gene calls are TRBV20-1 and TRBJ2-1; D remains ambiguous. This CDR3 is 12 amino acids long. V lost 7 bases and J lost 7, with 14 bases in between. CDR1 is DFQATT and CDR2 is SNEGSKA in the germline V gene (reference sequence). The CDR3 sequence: CSDWIVGNEQFF. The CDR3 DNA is TGCAGTGATTGGATAGTCGGTAATGAGCAGTTCTTC.

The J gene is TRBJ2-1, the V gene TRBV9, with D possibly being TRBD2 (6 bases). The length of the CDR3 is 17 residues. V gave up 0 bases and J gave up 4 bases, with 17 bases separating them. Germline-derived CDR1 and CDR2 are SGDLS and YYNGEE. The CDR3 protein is CASSVAGVEGGYNEQFF. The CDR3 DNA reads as TGTGCCAGCAGCGTAGCGGGAGTGGAAGGAGGATACAATGAGCAGTTCTTC.

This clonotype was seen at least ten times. The CDR3 sequence: CASSQDVEQYF. DNA of the CDR3: TGTGCCAGCAGTCAAGATGTCGAGCAGTACTTC. The V gene is TRBV7-2, the J gene TRBJ2-7, with D hard to call. Per the germline V gene, CDR1 is SGHTA and CDR2 is FQGNSA. V lost 6 bases and J lost 6, with 9 bases in between. The CDR3 is made up of 11 amino acids.

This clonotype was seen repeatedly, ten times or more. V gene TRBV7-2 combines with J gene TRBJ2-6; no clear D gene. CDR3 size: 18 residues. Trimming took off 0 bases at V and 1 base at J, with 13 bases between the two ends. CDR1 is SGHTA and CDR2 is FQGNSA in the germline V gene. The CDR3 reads CASSLAAYLGSGANVLTF. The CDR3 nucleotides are TGTGCCAGCAGCTTAGCAGCCTACCTGGGGTCTGGGGCCAACGTCCTGACTTTC.

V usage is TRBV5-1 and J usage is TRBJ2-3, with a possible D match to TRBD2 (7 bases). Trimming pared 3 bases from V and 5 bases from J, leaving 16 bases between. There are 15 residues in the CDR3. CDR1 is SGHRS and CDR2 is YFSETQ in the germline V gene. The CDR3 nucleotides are TGCGCCAGCAGCTCAAACGGGGGGCGTATAGATACGCAGTATTTT. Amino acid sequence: CASSSNGGRIDTQYF.

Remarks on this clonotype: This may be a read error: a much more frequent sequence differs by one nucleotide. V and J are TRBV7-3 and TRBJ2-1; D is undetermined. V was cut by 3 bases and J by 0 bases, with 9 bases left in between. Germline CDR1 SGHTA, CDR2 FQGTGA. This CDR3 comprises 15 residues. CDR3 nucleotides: TGTGCCAGCAGCTTCCATCGAGACTCCTACAATGAGCAGTTCTTC. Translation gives CASSFHRDSYNEQFF.

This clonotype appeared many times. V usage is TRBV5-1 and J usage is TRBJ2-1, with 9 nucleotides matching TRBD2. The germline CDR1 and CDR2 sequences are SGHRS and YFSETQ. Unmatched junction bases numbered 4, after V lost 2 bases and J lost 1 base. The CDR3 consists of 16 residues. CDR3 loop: CASSFGLASSYNEQFF. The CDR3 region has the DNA TGCGCCAGCAGCTTTGGACTAGCGAGTTCCTACAATGAGCAGTTCTTC.

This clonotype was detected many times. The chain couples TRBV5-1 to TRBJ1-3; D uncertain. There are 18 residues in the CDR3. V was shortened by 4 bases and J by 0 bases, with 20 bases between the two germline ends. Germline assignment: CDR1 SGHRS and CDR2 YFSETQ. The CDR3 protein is CASSDTPPLGYSGNTIYF. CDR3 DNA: TGCGCCAGCAGCGACACCCCTCCCTTAGGATACTCTGGAAACACCATATATTTT.

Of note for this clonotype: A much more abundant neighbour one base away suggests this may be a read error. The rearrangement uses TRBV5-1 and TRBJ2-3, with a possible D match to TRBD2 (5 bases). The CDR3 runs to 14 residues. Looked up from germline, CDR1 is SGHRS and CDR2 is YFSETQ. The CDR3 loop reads CASSLGRKGDTPYF. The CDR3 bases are TGCGCCAGCAGCTTGGGACGGAAGGGAGATACGCCGTATTTT.

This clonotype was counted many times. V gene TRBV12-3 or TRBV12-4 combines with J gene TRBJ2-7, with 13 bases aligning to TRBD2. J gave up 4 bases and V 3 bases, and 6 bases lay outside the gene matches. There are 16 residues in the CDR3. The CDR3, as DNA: TGTGCCAGCAGTTTGAGGACTAGCGGGAGTGTATACGAGCAGTACTTC. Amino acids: CASSLRTSGSVYEQYF.

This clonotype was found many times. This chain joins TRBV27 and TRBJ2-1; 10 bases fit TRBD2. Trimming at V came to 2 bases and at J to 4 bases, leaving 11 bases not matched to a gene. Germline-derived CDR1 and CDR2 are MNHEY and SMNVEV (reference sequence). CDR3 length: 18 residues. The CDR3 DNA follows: TGTGCCAGCAGTTTACAGGGCCCTGGACTAGCGGATTACAATGAGCAGTTCTTC. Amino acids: CASSLQGPGLADYNEQFF.